The 9 T cell receptor beta chains presented below share a single source sample, sequenced in a study of vaccination and CD4 T cells after COVID-19 (dated 2022 in TCRdb). The treatment or condition label corresponds to: approximately nine-day PBMC culture with coronavirus spike peptide pools or control peptides (ViraFEST assay). Library preparation used PCR. Sequenced using an Illumina iSeq 100. TCR sequencing of DNA from cultured CD4+ T cells used the Oncomine TCR Beta short-read assay at the Johns Hopkins FTIC core. TCRdb reworked the public reads: Q25 trimming with fastp, MiXCR clone assembly, productive beta chains retained. Duplicate CDR3 protein sequences are folded into a single record with the most common DNA and genes. The sample includes around 5,000 distinct CDR3 sequences, with approximately 48% observed a single time. About a third of the sample comes from the top ten. The antigens these receptors bind are not known.

Material for sequencing was CD4+ T cells from blood, cultured in vitro. These receptors originate from a human donor who had recovered from COVID-19.

This chain uses TRBV5-8 with TRBJ2-5; 10 nucleotides line up with TRBD2. V lost 4 bases and J lost 2; bases outside the gene matches: 5. Germline assignment: CDR1 SGHTS and CDR2 YDEGEE. The CDR3 has 15 amino acids. DNA for the CDR3: TGTGCCAGCAGCACTGGACTAGCGGAGCAAGAGACCCAGTACTTC. Its protein product is CASSTGLAEQETQYF.

This chain connects TRBV28 to TRBJ1-2; D possibly corresponds to TRBD1 (6 bases). V dropped 5 bases and J dropped 4 bases, with 17 bases sitting between them. This CDR3 has 15 amino acids. Germline V gene data show CDR1 as MDHEN and CDR2 as SYDVKM. CDR3 protein: CASSPLGHRIYGYTF. In nucleotides, the CDR3 is TGTGCCAGCAGTCCATTGGGACATCGGATCTATGGCTACACCTTC.

The V and J genes are TRBV27 and TRBJ1-5; D gene ambiguous. CDR3 length equals 13 residues. The germline V and J ends were trimmed by 6 bases and 2 bases, with 8 bases remaining between them. Germline V gene sequence: CDR1 MNHEY, CDR2 SMNVEV (reference sequence). The CDR3 nucleotides are TGTGCCAGCAGGATGGCAGGCAATCAGCCCCAGCATTTT. This encodes CASRMAGNQPQHF.

This chain uses TRBV19 with TRBJ1-3; no firm D call. The V and J ends lost 4 bases and 0 bases respectively, with 10 bases between them. Germline loops: CDR1 LNHDA, CDR2 SQIVND (reference sequence). The CDR3 spans 15 residues. This CDR3 reads CASSTEAFSGNTIYF. CDR3 nucleotide sequence: TGTGCCAGTAGTACGGAGGCTTTCTCTGGAAACACCATATATTTT.

This sequence joins TRBV6-1 and TRBJ2-2; the D is unclear. This CDR3 is built from 11 residues. Germline lookup yields CDR1 MNHNS and CDR2 SASEGT. Trimming cost V 7 bases and J 5 bases, with 5 bases left between them. CDR3 amino acids: CASKTTGELFF. Written as DNA, the CDR3 is TGTGCCAGCAAAACAACCGGGGAGCTGTTTTTT.

V usage is TRBV5-1 and J usage is TRBJ2-2; the D gene could be TRBD1 or TRBD2 (5 bases each). Germline V lookup: CDR1 SGHRS, CDR2 YFSETQ. V lost 4 bases, J lost 1 base, and 11 bases lay in between. CDR3 length equals 15 residues. CDR3 residues: CASSLGPVNTGELFF. CDR3 nucleotides: TGCGCCAGCAGCCTGGGACCCGTGAACACCGGGGAGCTGTTTTTT.

This clonotype has a handful of counts. CDR3 sequence (DNA): TGTGCCAGCAGTGTTGGGAACACTGAAGCTTTCTTT. Amino acid sequence: CASSVGNTEAFF. The chain couples TRBV2 to TRBJ1-1, with D hard to call. Germline-derived CDR1 and CDR2 are SNHLY and FYNNEI. The V end was cut by 4 bases, the J end by 1 base, with 4 bases between. The CDR3 contains 12 residues.

A few counts support this clonotype. The chain has TRBV5-4 and TRBJ2-1, with TRBD1 as a possible D gene (5 bases). Trimming took 3 bases from V and 4 from J, leaving 17 bases between them. There are 16 residues in the CDR3. Germline V gives CDR1 SGHNT, CDR2 YYREEE (reference sequence). The DNA for the CDR3 is TGTGCCAGCAGCTCGGGCGGACCCCAGGGATACAATGAGCAGTTCTTC. Protein sequence: CASSSGGPQGYNEQFF.

In this sample, this clonotype turned up a few times. The V gene is TRBV20-1, the J gene TRBJ1-4; TRBD1 is a possible D gene (6 bases). The CDR3 contains 14 residues. The germline CDR1 and CDR2 sequences are DFQATT and SNEGSKA (reference sequence). Trimming stripped 5 bases from V and 2 bases from J, with 12 bases between. The CDR3 DNA sequence: TGCAGTGCTCGGCCCGGGGGCACTAATGAAAAACTGTTTTTT. This codes for CSARPGGTNEKLFF.